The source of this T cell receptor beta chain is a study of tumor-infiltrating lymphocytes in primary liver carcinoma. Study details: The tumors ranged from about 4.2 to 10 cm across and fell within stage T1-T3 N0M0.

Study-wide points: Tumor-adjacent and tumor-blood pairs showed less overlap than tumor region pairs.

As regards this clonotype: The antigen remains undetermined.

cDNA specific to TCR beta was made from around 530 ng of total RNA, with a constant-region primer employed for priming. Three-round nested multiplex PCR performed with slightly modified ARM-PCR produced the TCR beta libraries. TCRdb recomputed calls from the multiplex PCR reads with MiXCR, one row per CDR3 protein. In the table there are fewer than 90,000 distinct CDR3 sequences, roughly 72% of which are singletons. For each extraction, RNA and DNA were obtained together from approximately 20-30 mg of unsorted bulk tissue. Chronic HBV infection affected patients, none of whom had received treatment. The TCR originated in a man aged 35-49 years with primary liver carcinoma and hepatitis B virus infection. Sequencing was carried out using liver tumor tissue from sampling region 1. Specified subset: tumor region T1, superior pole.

The CDR3 sequence: CASSFPRLAGGSRDTQYF. The CDR3 bases are TGTGCCAGCAGTTTCCCCCGACTAGCGGGAGGCAGCCGAGATACGCAGTATTTT. V gene TRBV28 combines with J gene TRBJ2-3; TRBD2 matches 13 bases. CDR1 is MDHEN and CDR2 is SYDVKM in the germline V gene. The CDR3 runs 18 residues. Trimming removed 3 bases from V and 5 bases from J; junction bases left unmatched: 11.